The 8 T cell receptor beta chains given below trace back to one sample, sequenced in a study of control samples from healthy donors and cancer patients. Sequenced by immunoSEQ multiplex PCR; TCRdb stores in-frame clones only, minus some. The sample holds about 100,000 clones, roughly 84% seen once. The sequenced material came from blood. All receptors come from a woman aged 45-60 years in good health.

V usage is TRBV9 and J usage is TRBJ2-6; D unclear. V lost 4 bases and J lost 0, with 8 bases in between. Germline CDR1 and CDR2: SGDLS and YYNGEE. The CDR3 runs 15 residues. CDR3 sequence (DNA): TGTGCCAGCAGCCCCTCCAACTCTGGGGCCAACGTCCTGACTTTC. This gives the protein CASSPSNSGANVLTF.

The chain uses TRBV7-9 and TRBJ2-3; 7 nucleotides match TRBD2. V gave up 9 bases and J gave up 4 bases; unmatched junction bases: 10. This CDR3 has 14 residues. Germline V gene data show CDR1 as SEHNR and CDR2 as FQNEAQ (reference sequence). The CDR3 sequence is CASEAGLVPDTQYF. The CDR3 DNA is TGTGCCAGTGAAGCTGGACTAGTCCCAGATACGCAGTATTTT.

A few counts support this clone. This chain joins TRBV3-1 (or the pseudogene TRBV3-2) and TRBJ1-2; a possible D gene is TRBD1 (5 bases). Germline V gene data show CDR1 as LGHDT and CDR2 as YNNKEL (reference sequence). The CDR3 runs to 15 residues. Trimming pared 4 bases from V and 7 bases from J, leaving 19 bases between. The CDR3: CASSRRQSLTGGYTF. The CDR3 region has the DNA TGTGCCAGCAGCCGTAGACAGAGCCTTACGGGTGGCTACACCTTC.

The chain couples TRBV18 to TRBJ2-2; no firm D call. V lost 0 bases and J lost 3, with 8 bases in between. From germline, CDR1 is KGHSH and CDR2 LQKENI. The CDR3 length is 15 residues. DNA of the CDR3: TGTGCCAGCTCACCACCTGCAGCAGACACCGGGGAGCTGTTTTTT. Its translation: CASSPPAADTGELFF.

This chain links TRBV5-6 with TRBJ1-6, with D perhaps TRBD1 (5 bases). This CDR3 is 15 amino acids long. Trimming removed 0 bases from V and 9 bases from J, with 13 bases in between. Germline V lookup: CDR1 SGHDT, CDR2 YYEEEE. This chain's CDR3 is CASSLGQGKVSPLHF. The DNA for the CDR3 is TGTGCCAGCAGCTTGGGGCAGGGCAAAGTTTCACCCCTCCACTTT. Drawing the rest from reference TRBV5-6 and TRBJ1-6, the complete variable domain is DAGVTQSPTHLIKTRGQQVTLRCSPKSGHDTVSWYQQALGQGPQFIFQYYEEEERQRGNFPDRFSGHQFPNYSSELNVNALLLGDSALYLCASSLGQGKVSPLHFGNGTRLTVT.

The chain is built from TRBV5-8 and TRBJ1-5; TRBD1 matches 8 bases. Germline trimming cut 5 bases from V and 4 bases from J; bases unmatched to any gene: 8. CDR3 length: 15 residues. The germline V gene has CDR1 SGHTS and CDR2 YDEGEE. CDR3 coding DNA: TGTGCCAGCAGTATCCCCGGGACAGGTAATCAGCCCCAGCATTTT. Amino acids: CASSIPGTGNQPQHF.

This chain joins TRBV4-3 and TRBJ1-2; 9 nucleotides match TRBD1. Germline CDR1 is LGHNA and CDR2 is YSLEER. This CDR3 region has 14 residues. The junction had 8 bases not matched to a gene; V was cut back by 4 bases and J by 8 bases. DNA of the CDR3: TGCGCCAGCAGCCCGAGGACAGGGGAAGACGGCTACACCTTC. The encoded protein is CASSPRTGEDGYTF.

The V call is TRBV7-9, the J call TRBJ2-5, with a weak D call TRBD2 (6 bases). The V gene's germline CDR1 is SEHNR and CDR2 FQNEAQ (reference sequence). The length of the CDR3 is 14 residues. V lost 5 bases to trimming and J lost 5 bases, with 15 bases between them. DNA of the CDR3: TGTGCCAGCAGCCACACGTCTGGGGGGGAGACCCAGTACTTC. Translating gives CASSHTSGGETQYF.